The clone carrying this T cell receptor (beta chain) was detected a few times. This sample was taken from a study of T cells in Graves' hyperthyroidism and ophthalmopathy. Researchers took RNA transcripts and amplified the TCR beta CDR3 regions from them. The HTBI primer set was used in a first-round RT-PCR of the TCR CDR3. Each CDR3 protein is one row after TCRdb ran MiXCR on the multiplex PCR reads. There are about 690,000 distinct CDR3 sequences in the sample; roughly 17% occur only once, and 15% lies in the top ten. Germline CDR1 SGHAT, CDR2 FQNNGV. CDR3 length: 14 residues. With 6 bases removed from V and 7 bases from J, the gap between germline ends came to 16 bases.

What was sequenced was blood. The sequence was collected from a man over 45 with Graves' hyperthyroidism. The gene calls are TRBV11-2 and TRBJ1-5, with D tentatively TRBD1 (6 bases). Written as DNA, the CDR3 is TGTGCCAGCAGTTTAACGGGGGCAGAACAGCCCCAGCATTTT. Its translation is CASSLTGAEQPQHF.